Listed here are 8 T cell receptor beta chains from one sample, sequenced in a study of blood T cell repertoires in COVID-19. Only in-frame clones appear in the TCRdb table, and some are missing; sequencing was by immunoSEQ multiplex PCR. This table has about 260,000 clones, 90% appearing once. The sequencing input was peripheral blood. The receptor source for this set is a woman aged 40 to 50 with acute or convalescent COVID-19.

This sequence joins TRBV7-9 and TRBJ1-2; 8 positions match TRBD1. The CDR3 is 15 residues long. Losses at the gene ends were 0 bases for V and 4 bases for J; bases not matched to a gene: 4. In germline, CDR1 is SEHNR, CDR2 FQNEAQ (reference sequence). CDR3: CASSLAGGQAYGYTF. DNA of the CDR3: TGTGCCAGCAGCTTAGCCGGGGGACAGGCCTATGGCTACACCTTC.

The chain is built from TRBV19 and TRBJ2-3; a weak D match, TRBD2 (7 bases). The CDR3 consists of 15 residues. Trimming cost V 5 bases and J 6 bases, with 18 bases left between them. Germline V gives CDR1 LNHDA, CDR2 SQIVND (reference sequence). CDR3 nucleotide sequence: TGTGCCAGTAGTGTGGGCGGGGGCCCCTGGGATACGCAGTATTTT. It encodes CASSVGGGPWDTQYF.

This sequence joins TRBV24-1 and TRBJ2-3, with D possibly TRBD2 on 5 matching bases. The CDR3 runs to 12 residues. Germline V CDR1 and CDR2: KGHDR, SFDVKD. The ends were cut back, 3 bases at V and 9 bases at J, with 9 bases in the middle. The CDR3, as DNA: TGTGCCACCAGTGATCGGACTTCAACGCAGTATTTT. Residues: CATSDRTSTQYF.

This chain joins TRBV24-1 and TRBJ2-5; 7 bases agree with TRBD2. This CDR3 is 16 amino acids long. V shed 4 bases and J 1 base; nucleotides not matched to a gene: 8. Germline CDR1 and CDR2: KGHDR and SFDVKD. DNA for the CDR3: TGTGCCACCAGTGAGGGGGGACTACCCCTCCAAGAGACCCAGTACTTC. This gives the protein CATSEGGLPLQETQYF.

The chain has TRBV5-1 and TRBJ1-3; D is unresolved. This CDR3 region has 14 residues. The germline CDR1 and CDR2 sequences are SGHRS and YFSETQ. V was pared by 4 bases and J by 0 bases, with 8 bases between. CDR3 coding DNA: TGCGCCAGCAGCACCGAGGGCTCTGGAAACACCATATATTTT. It translates to CASSTEGSGNTIYF.

The chain combines TRBV5-1 with TRBJ1-1; D is unresolved. The length of the CDR3 is 17 residues. Germline V gene sequence: CDR1 SGHRS, CDR2 YFSETQ. Deletions cut 4 bases from V and 3 bases from J, with 22 bases between. CDR3 bases: TGCGCCAGCAGCCTACTCGGCATACCCGGCGAGGACACTGAAGCTTTCTTT. Its protein product is CASSLLGIPGEDTEAFF.

The V and J genes are TRBV7-9 and TRBJ2-5; D is possibly TRBD2 (7 bases). Germline CDR1 is SEHNR and CDR2 is FQNEAQ (reference sequence). Trimming took 2 bases from V and 4 from J, leaving 8 bases between them. The CDR3 has 13 amino acids. The DNA of the CDR3 is TGTGCCAGCAGCTTAAGGGGGGGAGAGACCCAGTACTTC. This translates into CASSLRGGETQYF. Using reference TRBV7-9 and TRBJ2-5 for the parts outside the CDR3, the full variable domain is DTGVSQNPRHKITKRGQNVTFRCDPISEHNRLYWYRQTLGQGPEFLTYFQNEAQLEKSRLLSDRFSAERPKGSFSTLEIQRTEQGDSAMYLCASSLRGGETQYFGPGTRLLVL.

This clone was picked up one time. J is TRBJ1-2 and V is TRBV29-1; 9 bases fit TRBD1. This CDR3 region has 13 residues. Germline values: CDR1 SQVTM, CDR2 ANQGSEA. J lost 7 bases, V lost 7 bases, and 10 bases had no gene match. The DNA for the CDR3 is TGCAGCGCCAACCGGGACAGGGAGGGTGGCTACACCTTC. Translated: CSANRDREGGYTF.